These T cell receptor beta chains were read from a single sample in a study of control samples from healthy donors and cancer patients. Method: immunoSEQ multiplex PCR; TCRdb's copy keeps in-frame clones and lacks some. The data contain around 140,000 clones, 94% of them seen just once; the ten biggest clones take up around 14%. Sequencing was carried out using blood. All receptors derive from a man between 35 and 55 years old in good health. The CDR3 runs from the conserved cysteine through the conserved F or W. D genes are given only for firm matches. Size values are once, few and many counts, or a class for expanded clones, and some rows have none.

D gene: TRBD1
J gene: TRBJ1-1
V gene: TRBV11-3
clone size: .
CDR3 protein: CASSLGQGTEAFF
CDR3 DNA: TGTGCCAGCAGTCTCGGACAGGGCACTGAAGCTTTCTTT

D gene: TRBD1
J gene: TRBJ2-3
V gene: TRBV2
clone size: once
CDR3 protein: CATLVTGIVADTQYF
CDR3 DNA: TGTGCCACCTTAGTGACAGGGATAGTGGCAGATACGCAGTATTTT

D gene: TRBD2
J gene: TRBJ2-2
V gene: TRBV4-1
clone size: .
CDR3 protein: CASSRLAGGTGELFF
CDR3 DNA: TGCGCCAGCAGCCGGCTAGCGGGGGGCACCGGGGAGCTGTTTTTT

D gene: .
J gene: TRBJ1-5
V gene: TRBV28
clone size: once
CDR3 protein: CASSPDRLRQPQHF
CDR3 DNA: TGTGCCAGCAGTCCCGACAGGCTCCGACAGCCCCAGCATTTT

D gene: .
J gene: TRBJ2-3
V gene: TRBV14
clone size: .
CDR3 protein: CASSLLGRRIDTQYF
CDR3 DNA: TGTGCCAGCAGCCTATTGGGGCGTCGGATTGATACGCAGTATTTT

D gene: .
J gene: TRBJ1-1
V gene: TRBV29-1
clone size: .
CDR3 protein: CSVVLGAAEAFF
CDR3 DNA: TGCAGCGTTGTACTGGGGGCAGCTGAAGCTTTCTTT

D gene: .
J gene: TRBJ1-1
V gene: TRBV24-1
clone size: .
CDR3 protein: CATSDRRSAFF
CDR3 DNA: TGTGCCACCAGTGATAGGCGCTCAGCTTTCTTT

D gene: TRBD1
J gene: TRBJ1-6
V gene: TRBV10-2
clone size: once
CDR3 protein: CASSDPFGQGRNSPLHF
CDR3 DNA: TGCGCCAGCAGTGATCCCTTCGGACAGGGGCGGAATTCACCCCTCCACTTT

D gene: .
J gene: TRBJ1-4
V gene: TRBV3-1/TRBV3-2
clone size: .
CDR3 protein: CASSHKAGATNEKLFF
CDR3 DNA: TGTGCCAGCAGCCATAAGGCAGGCGCAACTAATGAAAAACTGTTTTTT

D gene: TRBD1
J gene: TRBJ1-2
V gene: TRBV6-5
clone size: once
CDR3 protein: CASSYRQGIYGYTF
CDR3 DNA: TGTGCCAGCAGTTACAGACAGGGAATCTATGGCTACACCTTC